These 14 T cell receptor beta chains came from one sample sequenced in a study of CD8 T cells in ankylosing spondylitis. One entry per CDR3 protein, called by TCRdb with MiXCR from the 5' RACE reads. The sample gives 250,000 to 400,000 distinct CDR3 sequences, around a tenth of which show up once; around 10% is in the top ten. Specimen: blood, either unsorted or a sorted T cell fraction (not recorded which). The receptors were sampled from a female donor with ankylosing spondylitis or in good health (not recorded which).

This clonotype was seen at least ten times. This sequence joins TRBV7-9 and TRBJ2-7; D is undetermined. Germline V CDR1 and CDR2: SEHNR, FQNEAQ (reference sequence). The ends were cut back, 7 bases at V and 3 bases at J, with 16 bases in the middle. The CDR3 covers 14 residues. The CDR3 nucleotides read TGTGCCAGCACCATCCCCGGAAGCAACTACGAGCAGTACTTC. Translating gives CASTIPGSNYEQYF. Supplemented by reference TRBV7-9 and TRBJ2-7, the full variable domain reads DTGVSQNPRHKITKRGQNVTFRCDPISEHNRLYWYRQTLGQGPEFLTYFQNEAQLEKSRLLSDRFSAERPKGSFSTLEIQRTEQGDSAMYLCASTIPGSNYEQYFGPGTRLTVT.

This clonotype was seen repeatedly, ten times or more. The rearrangement links TRBV12-3 or TRBV12-4 to TRBJ1-1; 10 bases map to TRBD1. This CDR3 has 14 residues. Trimming at V came to 7 bases and at J to 4 bases, leaving 6 bases not matched to a gene. The DNA of the CDR3 is TGTGCCAGCAAAACCGGGACAGGGGTCACTGAAGCTTTCTTT. This gives the protein CASKTGTGVTEAFF.

In its sample, this clonotype was seen many times. The chain links TRBV10-3 to TRBJ1-2, with 10 bases lining up with TRBD1. The V gene's germline CDR1 is ENHRY and CDR2 SYGVKD. Losses at the gene ends were 2 bases for V and 3 bases for J; bases not matched to a gene: 3. The CDR3 is made up of 15 amino acids. The CDR3 nucleotides read TGTGCCATCAGTGAGGGACAGGGGGTTGACTATGGCTACACCTTC. Its protein is CAISEGQGVDYGYTF.

In its sample, this clonotype was seen many times. The rearrangement links TRBV12-3 or TRBV12-4 to TRBJ1-5; possibly TRBD1 for D (5 bases). The CDR3 loop spans 15 amino acids. The V gene lost 2 bases and the J gene lost 0 bases, with 8 bases spanning the gap. This CDR3 reads CASSLQGNSNQPQHF. In nucleotides, the CDR3 is TGTGCCAGCAGTTTACAGGGTAATAGCAATCAGCCCCAGCATTTT.

This clonotype was seen ten or more times. V is TRBV12-3 or TRBV12-4 and J is TRBJ2-7, with 10 bases lining up with TRBD2. The CDR3 is made up of 16 amino acids. The V and J ends lost 1 base and 1 base, in that order; junction bases with no gene match: 4. DNA for the CDR3: TGTGCCAGCAGTTTAGGCCTAGCGGGAGTATCCTACGAGCAGTACTTC. It codes for CASSLGLAGVSYEQYF.

This clonotype was observed at least ten times. The chain has TRBV12-3 or TRBV12-4 and TRBJ2-1; 14 nucleotides line up with TRBD2. V shed 5 bases, J shed 10 bases, and the junction held 10 bases outside the gene matches. This CDR3 spans 16 amino acids. CDR3 loop: CASSLGLAGVSGEQFF. The CDR3 DNA is TGTGCCAGCAGTCTGGGACTAGCGGGAGTATCTGGGGAGCAGTTCTTC.

The sample holds many counts of this clonotype. V gene TRBV3-1 combines with J gene TRBJ2-7; D gene ambiguous. CDR1 is LGHDT and CDR2 is YNNKEL in the germline V gene (reference sequence). V shed 4 bases and J shed 5 bases, with 6 bases lying between them. The CDR3 sequence is 11 residues long. CDR3 coding DNA: TGTGCCAGCAGCCTCGAAAACGAGCAGTACTTC. It codes for CASSLENEQYF.

This clonotype was counted many times. This chain joins TRBV20-1 and TRBJ2-7, with TRBD1 matching over 8 bases. The CDR3 length is 15 residues. J lost 4 bases, V lost 0 bases, and 8 bases had no gene match. The V gene's germline CDR1 is DFQATT and CDR2 SNEGSKA (reference sequence). The CDR3 loop is CSARDTGTGSYEQYF. The CDR3 coding sequence is TGCAGTGCTAGAGATACCGGGACAGGTTCATACGAGCAGTACTTC.

The rearrangement links TRBV11-2 to TRBJ2-7; the match to TRBD2 covers 7 bases. In germline, CDR1 is SGHAT, CDR2 FQNNGV. This CDR3 region has 16 residues. With V trimmed by 5 bases and J by 0 bases, 10 bases remained unmatched. The CDR3, as DNA: TGTGCCAGCAGCATATACATAGGCGGGAGCTCCTACGAGCAGTACTTC. Encoded protein: CASSIYIGGSSYEQYF.

In this sample, this clonotype turned up a few times. The V and J genes are TRBV19 and TRBJ2-1, with 11 bases aligning to TRBD2. Germline V lookup: CDR1 LNHDA, CDR2 SQIVND (reference sequence). V gave up 5 bases and J gave up 8 bases; unmatched junction bases: 8. There are 15 residues in the CDR3. The DNA for the CDR3 is TGTGCCAGTAGTCCAACTAGCGGGAGTGTGGATGAGCAGTTCTTC. Translating gives CASSPTSGSVDEQFF.

This clonotype was observed a few times. The rearrangement uses TRBV11-2 and TRBJ2-6, with 15 nucleotides matching TRBD2. Germline-derived CDR1 and CDR2 are SGHAT and FQNNGV. Trimming removed 3 bases from V and 4 bases from J; junction bases left unmatched: 4. The CDR3 loop spans 18 amino acids. The CDR3 spells CASSFGLAGGRGANVLTF. CDR3 in DNA: TGTGCCAGCAGCTTCGGACTAGCGGGGGGGCGAGGGGCCAACGTCCTGACTTTC. The entire variable domain, with the rest obtained from reference TRBV11-2 and TRBJ2-6, is as follows: EAGVAQSPRYKIIEKRQSVAFWCNPISGHATLYWYQQILGQGPKLLIQFQNNGVVDDSQLPKDRFSAERLKGVDSTLKIQPAKLEDSAVYLCASSFGLAGGRGANVLTFGAGSRLTVL.

This chain links TRBV6-1 with TRBJ1-2, with D possibly matching TRBD1 (5 bases). The germline V gene encodes CDR1 MNHNS and CDR2 SASEGT. The CDR3 has 14 residues. Trimming took off 6 bases at V and 1 base at J, with 12 bases between the two ends. The CDR3 nucleotides read TGTGCCAGCAGCCCGGACACGAATAACTATGGCTACACCTTC. This sequence encodes CASSPDTNNYGYTF.

This clonotype was observed a few times. The chain recombines TRBV15 with TRBJ2-4, with no clear D. V lost 0 bases and J 9 bases, leaving 6 bases between the germline ends. The CDR3 runs 12 residues. In germline, CDR1 is LNHNV, CDR2 YYDKDF (reference sequence). CDR3 protein: CATSRETAIQYF. The CDR3 DNA sequence: TGTGCCACCAGCAGAGAGACCGCCATTCAGTACTTC.

In its sample, this clonotype was seen many times. The chain has TRBV7-2 and TRBJ2-4; no firm D call. This CDR3 is 16 amino acids long. From germline, CDR1 is SGHTA and CDR2 FQGNSA. The V end lost 4 bases, the J end lost 1 base, and 14 bases lay between the germline ends. CDR3 in amino acids: CASSWKSWTAKNIQYF. The CDR3 DNA follows: TGTGCCAGCAGCTGGAAGAGTTGGACGGCCAAAAACATTCAGTACTTC.